The clone carrying this TCR beta chain was detected ten times or more. The CDR3 end lies 3 residues beyond the end of the read and is filled in from the germline J gene. This table comes from immunoSEQ multiplex PCR, and its TCRdb copy is limited to in-frame clones, with some not included. The sample was found to contain tens of thousands of clones, and every one recurs. Germline-derived CDR1 and CDR2 are SQVTM and ANQGSEA. After removal of 6 bases from V and 5 bases from J, the junction contained 14 bases not matched to a gene. CDR3 length: 15 amino acids. The data stem from a study of T cell clonality in common variable immunodeficiency.

The sequence was collected from a person aged 18-70 years in good health. The chain employs TRBV29-1 and TRBJ2-5; TRBD2 matches 8 bases. The source material was peripheral blood mononuclear cells. CDR3 region: CSVVDGGVTVETQYF. Partial CDR3 DNA: TGCAGCGTGGTGGACGGGGGGGTTACGGTTGAGACC.